These 3 T cell receptor beta chains share one sample of origin, sequenced in a study of blood T cell repertoires in COVID-19. Sequencing was performed with immunoSEQ multiplex PCR; in TCRdb, only in-frame clones are kept and a portion is missing. The sample records 250,000 to 350,000 clones, about four fifths being singletons. Sequencing used peripheral blood. The receptors originated from a human donor with COVID-19, enrolled during active disease. The donor label of this sample is uncertain.

This rearrangement joins TRBV5-8 to TRBJ2-2; D perhaps matches TRBD1 (7 bases). Per the germline V gene, CDR1 is SGHTS and CDR2 is YDEGEE. The CDR3 extends over 17 amino acids. Trimming took 5 bases from V and 3 from J, leaving 20 bases between them. Written as DNA, the CDR3 is TGTGCCAGCAGTCAGGGGGGCGGGACGATGCACACCGGGGAGCTGTTTTTT. Its translation is CASSQGGGTMHTGELFF.

This sequence joins TRBV21-1 and TRBJ2-7; TRBD1, as called in the table, went unchecked against the DNA. TRBV21-1 is assigned pseudogene status. The CDR3 extends over 18 amino acids. In nucleotides, the CDR3 is TGTGCCGGGCTAACCGGGGCAGGGACAAGCTTAGTCGCCTACGAGCAGTACTTC. It translates to CAGLTGAGTSLVAYEQYF.

This chain joins TRBV3-1 (or the pseudogene TRBV3-2) and TRBJ2-3; D gene uncertain. Germline assignment: CDR1 LGHDT and CDR2 YNNKEL (reference sequence). The CDR3 totals 14 residues. V lost 4 bases to trimming and J lost 1 base, with 9 bases between them. The CDR3 nucleotides read TGTGCCAGCAGCCGTATGGCGGGCACAGATACGCAGTATTTT. It yields the protein CASSRMAGTDTQYF.